The rows below give T cell receptor beta chains drawn from one sample of a study of shared clonotypes between healthy human individuals. TCRdb's table, derived via immunoSEQ multiplex PCR, lists solely in-frame clones and lacks some. The sample consists of about 470,000 clones, about four fifths of them appearing once. The sample consisted of PBMCs. The source of these receptors is a woman between 40 and 50 years old in good health. Some clones in this sample may be carry-over from other donors' samples. Both conserved end residues are part of each CDR3. A D gene is named only where the DNA matches it firmly. Some rows mark clone size as missing; the rest say once, few, many or name a class of expanded clone.

v_call	j_call	d_call	clone_size	cdr3_nt	cdr3_aa
TRBV5-1	TRBJ2-3	.	.	TGCGCCAGCAGCTTGGGCGGACCTAGCACAGATACGCAGTATTTT	CASSLGGPSTDTQYF
TRBV19	TRBJ2-7	.	.	TGTGCCAGTAGTACAGCACATCGCTCCTACGAGCAGTACTTC	CASSTAHRSYEQYF
TRBV11-2	TRBJ2-5	.	once	TGTGCCAGCAGCCCCCGAACAGGCGTAGGTGCGACCCAGTACTTC	CASSPRTGVGATQYF
TRBV25-1	TRBJ2-1	TRBD2	.	TGTGCCAGCAGTGAATTCACTAGCGTCTACAATGAGCAGTTCTTC	CASSEFTSVYNEQFF
TRBV19	TRBJ2-6	.	.	TGTGCCAGTAGTATCCCGGTTAGTGGGGCCAACGTCCTGACTTTC	CASSIPVSGANVLTF
TRBV4-1	TRBJ2-7	.	few	TGCGCCAGCAGCCAAGGGAATGAGCAGTACTTC	CASSQGNEQYF
TRBV7-3	TRBJ2-5	.	.	TGTGCCAGCAGCTTAATACAGTACCAAGAGACCCAGTACTTC	CASSLIQYQETQYF
TRBV5-1	TRBJ2-1	.	.	TGCGCCAGCAGCTTATCCGGGGGTGGGTACAATGAGCAGTTCTTC	CASSLSGGGYNEQFF
TRBV27	TRBJ2-7	.	.	TGTGCCAGCAGTTTTTCAGCGGCCAGCTACGAGCAGTACTTC	CASSFSAASYEQYF
TRBV6-5	TRBJ1-3	.	.	TGTGCCAGCAGTTACTCCGGGAGCTCTGGAAACACCATATATTTT	CASSYSGSSGNTIYF
TRBV4-3	TRBJ2-1	TRBD2	.	TGCGCCAGCAGCCAGGGATTAGCGACTAGCGGGAAGAATGAGCAGTTCTTC	CASSQGLATSGKNEQFF
TRBV6-1	TRBJ1-5	.	few	TGTGCCAGCAGTCGTACTGGAGACAATCAGCCCCAGCATTTT	CASSRTGDNQPQHF
TRBV28	TRBJ2-5	TRBD1	.	TGTGCCAGCAGTTTCAGGGACAGGGGGGAGACCCAGTACTTC	CASSFRDRGETQYF
TRBV5-1	TRBJ2-3	TRBD2	.	TGCGCCAGCAGCTCAACAACCTACCTAGCGGGCGTACCAAACACAGATACGCAGTATTTT	CASSSTTYLAGVPNTDTQYF
TRBV6-5	TRBJ1-2	.	.	TGTGCCAGCGGAGCCGTGGACTATGGCTACACCTTC	CASGAVDYGYTF
TRBV19	TRBJ1-5	TRBD1	many	TGTGCCAGTCGCACAGGGGGGATTCAGCCCCAGCATTTT	CASRTGGIQPQHF
TRBV7-2	TRBJ2-7	.	.	TGTGCCAGCAGCTTAGTTCCGGCGGGAAGCTACGAGCAGTACTTC	CASSLVPAGSYEQYF
TRBV7-6	TRBJ2-7	.	.	TGTGCCAGCAGCTTAAGGGCCCGTCGTGTCGGCGAGCAGTACTTC	CASSLRARRVGEQYF
TRBV5-1	TRBJ2-5	.	.	TGCGCCAGCAACCCTGGCGGGACAGTTATCCAAGAGACCCAGTACTTC	CASNPGGTVIQETQYF
TRBV5-1	TRBJ2-5	.	.	TGCGCCAGCAGCTTGGCCGCTACCCAAGAGACCCAGTACTTC	CASSLAATQETQYF
TRBV5-1	TRBJ2-1	TRBD2	.	TGCGCCAGCAGCGCCTGGACTAGCGGGAGTGAGAATGAGCAGTTCTTC	CASSAWTSGSENEQFF
TRBV4-1	TRBJ1-6	.	.	TGCGCCAGCAGCCAGGTTCAGGGTGCCCTCCACTTT	CASSQVQGALHF
TRBV5-1	TRBJ2-2	TRBD1	.	TGCGCCAGCAGCCCGACAGGGGTCCCCGGGGAGCTGTTTTTT	CASSPTGVPGELFF
TRBV27	TRBJ1-4	.	.	TGTGCCAGCAGTTGGGACGGAAAACTGTTTTTT	CASSWDGKLFF
TRBV6-1	TRBJ2-7	.	.	TGTGCCAGCAGTGCCTTCAGCTACGAGCAGTACTTC	CASSAFSYEQYF
TRBV10-3	TRBJ2-7	.	.	TGTGCCATCAGTGGCCAAAGCGGGTATGCAGGGGACCGCTACGAGCAGTACTTC	CAISGQSGYAGDRYEQYF
TRBV4-3	TRBJ1-5	.	.	TGCGCCAGCAGCCAAGAGGGGGCCAGTCCCCAGCCCCAGCATTTT	CASSQEGASPQPQHF
TRBV5-1	TRBJ2-1	.	.	TGCGCCAGCAGCTTGCAACCAGTGACCTACAATGAGCAGTTCTTC	CASSLQPVTYNEQFF
TRBV9	TRBJ2-2	.	.	TGTGCCAGCAGCCTACTAGGGTACGGGGAGCTGTTTTTT	CASSLLGYGELFF
TRBV9	TRBJ2-3	TRBD2	.	TGTGCCAGCAGCGTGGCTAGCGGGAGGGCCCTCACAGATACGCAGTATTTT	CASSVASGRALTDTQYF
TRBV7-2	TRBJ1-5	.	.	TGTGCCAGCAGCGCAACACCGTGGAGCAATCAGCCCCAGCATTTT	CASSATPWSNQPQHF
TRBV11-2	TRBJ2-1	TRBD2	.	TGTGCCAGCAGCTCCTCCAGCGGGGCATACAATGAGCAGTTCTTC	CASSSSSGAYNEQFF
TRBV6-5	TRBJ1-4	.	.	TGTGCCAGCAGTGACCAAGCAACTAATGAAAAACTGTTTTTT	CASSDQATNEKLFF
TRBV5-1	TRBJ2-3	.	.	TGCGCCAGCAGCTCCGGACAGCTAAACACAGATACGCAGTATTTT	CASSSGQLNTDTQYF
TRBV9	TRBJ2-3	.	.	TGTGCCAGCAGCGTAGATGTCAGAAGCACAGATACGCAGTATTTT	CASSVDVRSTDTQYF
TRBV4-3	TRBJ2-1	TRBD1	.	TGCGCCAGCAGCCAGGGACAGGGCGTTGGGGATGAGCAGTTCTTC	CASSQGQGVGDEQFF
TRBV6-4	TRBJ2-1	TRBD2	.	TGTGCCAGCAGTGAGATTAGCGGGAGTCTCCAGTTCTTC	CASSEISGSLQFF
TRBV27	TRBJ2-7	.	once	TGTGCCAGCAGTTCCGGGACGACCTACGAGCAGTACTTC	CASSSGTTYEQYF
TRBV28	TRBJ1-5	.	.	TGTGCCAGCAGTTTCAGTGGCGACAATCAGCCCCAGCATTTT	CASSFSGDNQPQHF
TRBV28	TRBJ2-1	TRBD2	.	TGTGCCAGCAGTTTAGGCCGTGGGACTAGGATTGAGCAGTTCTTC	CASSLGRGTRIEQFF
TRBV10-2	TRBJ1-5	TRBD1	.	TGCGCCAGCAGCCCAGGGGGGGCCCAGCCCCAGCATTTT	CASSPGGAQPQHF
TRBV7-3	TRBJ2-5	.	.	TGTGCCAGCGCAAGCGGTCGTGAAGAGACCCAGTACTTC	CASASGREETQYF
TRBV28	TRBJ2-7	TRBD1	.	TGTGCCAGCAGTAACGACAGGGTTACCTACGAGCAGTACTTC	CASSNDRVTYEQYF
TRBV11-1	TRBJ1-1	.	.	TGTGCCAGCAGCTTACGGGTGAACACTGAAGCTTTCTTT	CASSLRVNTEAFF
TRBV7-9	TRBJ2-5	TRBD1	.	TGTGCCAGCAGCTTCGGCAGGGGGAATCAAGAGACCCAGTACTTC	CASSFGRGNQETQYF
TRBV28	TRBJ1-2	.	.	TGTGCCAGCAGTGGACCTAGTAACTATGGCTACACCTTC	CASSGPSNYGYTF
TRBV19	TRBJ2-7	TRBD1	.	TGTGCCAGTAGTATTCGCTCAGGAGGGACAGGGAAGTACGAGCAGTACTTC	CASSIRSGGTGKYEQYF
TRBV7-3	TRBJ2-1	TRBD2	.	TGTGCCAGCAGCTTCGGAATGGGACTAGGCCCCTACAATGAGCAGTTCTTC	CASSFGMGLGPYNEQFF
TRBV11-3	TRBJ2-7	.	.	TGTGCCAGCAGCTTAGGGGCCAGGGTGTACGAGCAGTACTTC	CASSLGARVYEQYF
TRBV5-1	TRBJ1-6	TRBD1	.	TGCGCCAGCAGCTTGGGGACAGGGAATTCACCCCTCCACTTT	CASSLGTGNSPLHF
TRBV28	TRBJ1-4	TRBD1	few	TGTGCCAGCAGTTTATTTAGGGGGCTTGATGCTGAAAAACTGTTTTTT	CASSLFRGLDAEKLFF
TRBV28	TRBJ1-6	.	.	TGTGCCAGCAGTTTCTCGACAGATAATTCACCCCTCCACTTT	CASSFSTDNSPLHF
TRBV7-3	TRBJ2-3	.	.	TGTGCCAGCAGCTTTGGGGCGGGGACCACAGATACGCAGTATTTT	CASSFGAGTTDTQYF